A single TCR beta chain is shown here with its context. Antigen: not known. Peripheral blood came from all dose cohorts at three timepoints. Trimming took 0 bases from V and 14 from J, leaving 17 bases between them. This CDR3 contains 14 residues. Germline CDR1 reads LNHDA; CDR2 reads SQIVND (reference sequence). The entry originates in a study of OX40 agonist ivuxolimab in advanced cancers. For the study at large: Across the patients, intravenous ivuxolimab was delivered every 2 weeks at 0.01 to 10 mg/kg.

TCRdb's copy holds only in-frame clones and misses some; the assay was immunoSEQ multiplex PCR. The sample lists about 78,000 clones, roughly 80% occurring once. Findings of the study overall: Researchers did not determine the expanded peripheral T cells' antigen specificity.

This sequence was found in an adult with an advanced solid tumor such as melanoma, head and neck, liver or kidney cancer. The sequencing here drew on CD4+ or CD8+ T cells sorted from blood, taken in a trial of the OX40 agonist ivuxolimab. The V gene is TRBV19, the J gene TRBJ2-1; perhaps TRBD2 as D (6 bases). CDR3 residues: CASSIDRTGTEKFF. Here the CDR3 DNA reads TGTGCCAGTAGTATAGATCGGACCGGGACTGAAAAGTTCTTC. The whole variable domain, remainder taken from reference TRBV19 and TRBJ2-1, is DGGITQSPKYLFRKEGQNVTLSCEQNLNHDAMYWYRQDPGQGLRLIYYSQIVNDFQKGDIAEGYSVSREKKESFPLTVTSAQKNPTAFYLCASSIDRTGTEKFFGPGTRLTVL.